This T cell receptor (beta chain) was retrieved from a study of Graves' ophthalmopathy and Graves' hyperthyroidism (dated by TCRdb to between 2017 and 2018). For the study in its entirety: Stable hyperthyroidism was defined as no progression to ophthalmopathy within 18 months of follow-up. The study used TCR beta repertoire signatures to distinguish Graves' ophthalmopathy from Graves' hyperthyroidism and to predict progression to ophthalmopathy. For independent validation, a separate cohort was made up of approximately 19 hyperthyroidism patients plus 17 patients who later progressed from hyperthyroidism to ophthalmopathy. In total, approximately 140 blood samples were TCR-sequenced: approximately 42 ophthalmopathy, over 70 hyperthyroidism and approximately 17 hyperthyroidism-to-ophthalmopathy patients. In more than five hyperthyroidism patients, the T-cell repertoires found in thyroid tissue were compared with those found in blood. To explore V-J signatures that distinguish ophthalmopathy from hyperthyroidism, a discovery set of 100 patients was enrolled, made up of around 44 with ophthalmopathy and under 65 with stable hyperthyroidism. Following sample collection, hyperthyroidism patients were given methimazole at a starting dose of 30 mg daily, and ophthalmopathy patients were given high-dose intravenous methylprednisolone. Study-wide conclusions, independent of this receptor: In validation, the model predicted ophthalmopathy progression with 55% to 71% sensitivity and approximately 78% specificity; 12 predicted patients were CT-confirmed with GO in a median of around 6 months. Sample size was not predetermined statistically, and investigators were not blinded to group allocation. The 13-signature model separated ophthalmopathy from stable hyperthyroidism with approximately 90% sensitivity and roughly 84% specificity in cross-validation, and 80%/75% in the test set. Most of the expanded thyroid clonotypes with a frequency above 0.001 were also detected in blood, and it was suggested that the thyroid immune response may be reflected by blood repertoires.

For repertoire sequencing, TCR beta CDR3 regions were amplified from RNA transcripts. The first round was an RT-PCR using HTBI primers with the Qiagen OneStep RT-PCR kit, and this first round was followed by a second-round multiplex PCR, then size selection and purification. The libraries underwent paired-end sequencing with 100 bp reads on an Illumina HiSeq2000. The authors processed their data as follows. Reads were processed with SOAPnuke, discarding reads with adapters, uncalled bases, mean Phred below 15, or no exact constant-primer or identifier match. COPE v1.2.5 was used to merge the high-quality paired reads. Clonotypes were defined as unique nucleotide sequences and were aligned to IMGT TRB V, D and J references using MiTCR v1.1. The analysis was limited to V-J combinations with a frequency above 0.0001, which together covered over 99% of the repertoires. For each V-J combination, a TCR clonal expansion and chaos score was defined as F50 clonal expansion divided by the chaos observed in the TCRdist matrix. Welch's t-statistics and random forest were used to reduce the features to 10 to 15 V-J combinations, which were then used as input to a naive Bayes classifier. Thyroid-blood repertoire similarity was quantified with the Morisita-Horn index. Clones were called with MiXCR by TCRdb after fastp trimmed the public reads at Q25, and only in-frame beta chains were retained. Duplicate CDR3 protein sequences are folded into a single record with the most common DNA and genes. These V and J calls rely on TCRdb rather than the paper's analysis. Here the sample has around 1,200,000 distinct CDR3 sequences; about 40% occur a single time. Around 10% of the sample rests with the top ten.

The hyperthyroidism patients were 18 to 65 years old and newly diagnosed, with a disease duration of less than 2 months. Patients were excluded if they had other autoimmune diseases, uncontrolled infections, pregnancy or lactation. Clinical symptoms, serum thyroxine, TRAb, thyroid ultrasound and orbital computed tomography were used for diagnosis. Total RNA was extracted with Trizol reagent and quality-checked on an Agilent 2100 Bioanalyzer. The CDR3 goes from the cysteine to the phenylalanine over 15 residues. Only the CDR3 portion is preserved as DNA: 45 bases, with reading frame beginning at the first base. The germline V gene (reference sequence) specifies MNHEY as CDR1 and SMNVEV as CDR2. Ends trimmed: V by 5 bases, J by 7 bases; bases unmatched to a gene: 7. About this clonotype itself: Its specific antigen is unknown. Nothing much larger sits one base from this clone, and base qualities are not available.

The clonotype originates from an adult man with Graves' hyperthyroidism. The specimen was peripheral blood or thyroid tissue (not recorded which). The rearranged segments are TRBV27 and TRBJ1-6; TRBD1 agrees with 8 junctional bases. The encoded CDR3 is CASSNWTGLNSPLHF. The sequenced DNA: TGTGCCAGCAGTAATTGGACAGGGTTGAATTCACCCCTCCACTTT.